Listed below are T cell receptor beta chains from one sample, sequenced in a study of T cell responses to AZD1222 COVID-19 vaccine. Data came from immunoSEQ multiplex PCR; TCRdb stores just in-frame clones and leaves some out. The table lists about 130,000 clones, roughly 88% of them singletons. Source: peripheral blood, taken 28 days after the second AZD1222 dose. All receptors come from an adult who received the AZD1222 COVID-19 vaccine. Both conserved end residues are part of each CDR3. Each record gives: J gene, D gene, V gene, clone size, CDR3 DNA, CDR3 protein. The D gene is left open where the match is weak. Part of the rows lack a size; the others show once, few, many or a class for expanded clones.

>TRBJ2-3|NA|TRBV11-3|NA
TGTGCCAGCAGCTTAACGGACAGCACAGATACGCAGTATTTT
CASSLTDSTDTQYF
>TRBJ1-2|NA|TRBV14|once
TGTGCCAGCAGCCAAGTCGGTTTGGGCCAGGATGGCTACACCTTC
CASSQVGLGQDGYTF
>TRBJ1-1|NA|TRBV10-3|NA
TGTGCCATCAGTGGGGGGTCAAGGAACACTGAAGCTTTCTTT
CAISGGSRNTEAFF
>TRBJ1-5|NA|TRBV30|once
TGTGCCTGGAGCCGCAGAGTAGGCAATCAGCCCCAGCATTTT
CAWSRRVGNQPQHF
>TRBJ1-2|NA|TRBV7-9|NA
TGTGCCAGCAGCCTCTCGACAGTTAATGGCTACACCTTC
CASSLSTVNGYTF
>TRBJ2-7|TRBD1|TRBV15|NA
TGTGCCACCAGTCACTCGGACAGGAAATACGAGCAGTACTTC
CATSHSDRKYEQYF
>TRBJ1-2|NA|TRBV7-2|NA
TGTGCCAGCAGCGAGGACTTCAACTATGGCTACACCTTC
CASSEDFNYGYTF
>TRBJ2-5|NA|TRBV3-1/TRBV3-2|NA
TGTGCCAGCAGCCAATCCATCCAAGAGACCCAGTACTTC
CASSQSIQETQYF
>TRBJ1-1|TRBD1|TRBV9|NA
TGTGCCAGCAGTCCGGGACAGGGGGCGCGAACTGAAGCTTTCTTT
CASSPGQGARTEAFF
>TRBJ1-5|NA|TRBV30|NA
TGTGCCTGGAGTTCCAGTTTCAATCAGCCCCAGCATTTT
CAWSSSFNQPQHF
>TRBJ1-2|TRBD1|TRBV6-5|once
TGTGCCAGCTACCAGGGGGCGCTTGGCTACACCTTC
CASYQGALGYTF
>TRBJ2-7|NA|TRBV19|NA
TGTGCCAGTAGTATAGAAAAGGGGCTTGAGCAGTACTTC
CASSIEKGLEQYF
>TRBJ2-7|NA|TRBV3-1/TRBV3-2|NA
TGTGCCAGCAGCCAACAGGGAATCTACGAGCAGTACTTC
CASSQQGIYEQYF
>TRBJ1-2|NA|TRBV6-2/TRBV6-3|NA
TGTGCCAGCAGTCTACTTAGGGCGGTTGGCTACACCTTC
CASSLLRAVGYTF
>TRBJ2-2|NA|TRBV18|NA
TGTGCCAGCTCACCAGGAAGGGGGACCACCGGGGAGCTGTTTTTT
CASSPGRGTTGELFF
>TRBJ1-4|TRBD1|TRBV28|once
TGTGCCAGCAGTACCTCAGGGGGCGCGTTGGAAAAACTGTTTTTT
CASSTSGGALEKLFF
>TRBJ1-1|TRBD1|TRBV11-2|NA
TGTGCCAGCAGCTTTGGACAGGGCAACACTGAAGCTTTCTTT
CASSFGQGNTEAFF
>TRBJ1-2|NA|TRBV18|NA
TGTGCCAGCTCGAACCTGGACAGCGACTATGGCTACACCTTC
CASSNLDSDYGYTF
>TRBJ2-7|NA|TRBV11-2|once
TGTGCCAGCAGCTTAGCCCTTTCCTACGAGCAGTACTTC
CASSLALSYEQYF
>TRBJ2-1|TRBD2|TRBV13|few
TGTGCCAGCAGCTTAAGCAGCGGGGGCCAGACGGCGAGCTCCTACAATGAGCAGTTCTTC
CASSLSSGGQTASSYNEQFF
>TRBJ1-3|TRBD1|TRBV4-2|NA
TGTGCCAGCAGCCTTGAATGGGGACAGGTCGTGGGAAACACCATATATTTT
CASSLEWGQVVGNTIYF
>TRBJ1-4|NA|TRBV7-9|NA
TGTGCCAGCAGCCAAAAACAGGCCTCAGATGAAAAACTGTTTTTT
CASSQKQASDEKLFF
>TRBJ1-2|NA|TRBV28|NA
TGTGCCAGCAGTTGGACGGAAGCTAACTATGGCTACACCTTC
CASSWTEANYGYTF
>TRBJ1-5|NA|TRBV6-6|NA
TGTGCCAGCAGTTCCGCCTCAGGGGATCAGCCCCAGCATTTT
CASSSASGDQPQHF
>TRBJ1-4|TRBD1|TRBV7-2|NA
TGTGCCAGCCGCCCCGGGACAGGTGAAAAACTGTTTTTT
CASRPGTGEKLFF
>TRBJ1-5|TRBD1|TRBV7-8|NA
TGTGCCAGCAGCTTCACCGACAGGGGCCCTAATCAGCCCCAGCATTTT
CASSFTDRGPNQPQHF
>TRBJ2-1|TRBD2|TRBV10-3|NA
TGTGCCATCAGTACAGGACTAGCGGGAGATATCCTCGGGTACAATGAGCAGTTCTTC
CAISTGLAGDILGYNEQFF
>TRBJ2-1|NA|TRBV11-3|NA
TGTGCCAGCATCCCCTTTGGGGGCTCGGACAATGAGCAGTTCTTC
CASIPFGGSDNEQFF
>TRBJ1-3|NA|TRBV19|NA
TGTGCCAGTAGTATAGTCTCTGACTACTCTGGAAACACCATATATTTT
CASSIVSDYSGNTIYF
>TRBJ1-2|TRBD1|TRBV5-1|once
TGCGCCAGCAGCTCGACAGGGGATAATCTTGGCTACACCTTC
CASSSTGDNLGYTF
>TRBJ1-1|NA|TRBV30|NA
TGTGCCCAGAGCCAACAGTTGGGTAACACTGAAGCTTTCTTT
CAQSQQLGNTEAFF
>TRBJ2-3|TRBD2|TRBV11-3|NA
TGTGCCAGCAGCTTGGATTCCCCGACTAGCGGGACTGATACGCAGTATTTT
CASSLDSPTSGTDTQYF
>TRBJ1-6|NA|TRBV29-1|NA
TGCAGCGTCGCAGAAGCCTCTTATAATTCACCCCTCCACTTT
CSVAEASYNSPLHF
>TRBJ1-2|TRBD1|TRBV19|NA
TGTGCCAGTAGGACGGGACAGACCTATGGCTACACCTTC
CASRTGQTYGYTF
>TRBJ2-2|NA|TRBV9|NA
TGTGCCAGCAGCCGTAGGACGAACACCGGGGAGCTGTTTTTT
CASSRRTNTGELFF
>TRBJ2-5|TRBD2|TRBV9|NA
TGTGCCAGCGGAGAAAGGACTAGCGGACAAGAGACCCAGTACTTC
CASGERTSGQETQYF
>TRBJ1-2|NA|TRBV2|NA
TGTGCCAGCAGTGAAGACGGGGGGGCGGGCTATGGCTACACCTTC
CASSEDGGAGYGYTF
>TRBJ1-4|NA|TRBV5-6|NA
TGTGCCAGCAGCTTGGCCCTTCTATCCGGAAAACTGTTTTTT
CASSLALLSGKLFF
>TRBJ2-5|NA|TRBV24-1|NA
TGTGCCACCAGTGATTCGGCAGATGTACAAGAGACCCAGTACTTC
CATSDSADVQETQYF
>TRBJ1-2|TRBD1|TRBV5-1|NA
TGCGCCAGCAGCTCCCCGGACAGGGGGAACTATGGCTACACCTTC
CASSSPDRGNYGYTF
>TRBJ1-2|NA|TRBV4-1|NA
TGCGCCAGCAGCCAAGATCTGGCAGGCCGGGGGGGCTACACCTTC
CASSQDLAGRGGYTF
>TRBJ1-2|TRBD1|TRBV4-2|NA
TGTGCCAGCAGCCAAGAATTGGGGACAGACTATGGCTACACCTTC
CASSQELGTDYGYTF
>TRBJ1-5|NA|TRBV2|NA
TGTGCCAGCAGCTCAGATAATAGCAATCAGCCCCAGCATTTT
CASSSDNSNQPQHF
>TRBJ1-5|NA|TRBV18|NA
TGTGCCAGCTCACCATCCCATAGCAATCAGCCCCAGCATTTT
CASSPSHSNQPQHF
>TRBJ2-3|NA|TRBV2|NA
TGTGCCAGCAGTGAAGGGTCAGATACGCAGTATTTT
CASSEGSDTQYF
>TRBJ1-6|NA|TRBV28|NA
TGTGCCAGCTGTTTGCCCACTATCGACGGTGATAATTCACCCCTCCACTTT
CASCLPTIDGDNSPLHF
>TRBJ2-3|TRBD2|TRBV7-8|NA
TGTGCCAGCAGCAGAAGATTAGCGGGGGGCCCAGATACGCAGTATTTT
CASSRRLAGGPDTQYF
>TRBJ2-7|NA|TRBV4-1|NA
TGCGCCAGCAGCTCAAAATCGAACCCAGCAGGGGTGGCAAACGAGCAGTACTTC
CASSSKSNPAGVANEQYF
>TRBJ1-2|TRBD1|TRBV4-2|NA
TGTGCCAGCAGTCCCACACATAACAGGGGGGAGAATGGCTACACCTTC
CASSPTHNRGENGYTF
>TRBJ1-1|TRBD1|TRBV7-9|NA
TGTGCCAGCAGCCTGGGACAGGCTCTGAACACTGAAGCTTTCTTT
CASSLGQALNTEAFF
>TRBJ2-3|NA|TRBV9|NA
TGTGCCAGCAGCGTATCAACAGATCAGTCCACAGATACGCAGTATTTT
CASSVSTDQSTDTQYF
>TRBJ1-1|TRBD1|TRBV10-2|NA
TGCGCCACCAGATCCGGGACAGGGAACACTGAAGCTTTCTTT
CATRSGTGNTEAFF
>TRBJ2-7|TRBD2|TRBV5-6|NA
TGTGCCAGCAGCTTGGATGCTAGCGGGAGCTCCTACGAGCAGTACTTC
CASSLDASGSSYEQYF
>TRBJ2-3|NA|TRBV9|NA
TGTGCCAGCAGCGTAGGGGCTGGGGCCGGGATCGCAGATACGCAGTATTTT
CASSVGAGAGIADTQYF
>TRBJ2-3|NA|TRBV11-3|once
TGTGCCAGCAGCCCCACGGCGAGTGGTGCAGATACGCAGTATTTT
CASSPTASGADTQYF
>TRBJ1-5|TRBD1|TRBV3-1/TRBV3-2|NA
TGTGCCAGCAGCCTAACGGTAGGGGATGCAGGGCACAGGGGCCAGCCCCAGCATTTT
CASSLTVGDAGHRGQPQHF